One and the same sample provided the 8 T cell receptor beta chains below, sequenced in a study of T cell changes during pregnancy in multiple sclerosis. The data were produced by immunoSEQ multiplex PCR, yet TCRdb's version contains in-frame clones alone and is incomplete. The data contain around 99,000 clones, 92% of them singletons. The sample in question was peripheral blood, obtained in the third trimester of pregnancy. The receptors come from a female donor in good health, enrolled as a control in a pregnancy study.

For this clone: At one end, the junction sequence differs from germline, possibly due to a read error. The CDR3 DNA reads TGCGCCAGCAGGGAGTTGGGGGACAGGGTACCTGATCAGCCCCAGCATTTT. Translation gives CASRELGDRVPDQPQHF. This chain uses TRBV10-1 with TRBJ1-5; TRBD1 aligns across 9 bases. Germline CDR1 and CDR2: WNHNN and SYGVQD (reference sequence). This CDR3 spans 17 amino acids.

This clone was recorded a few times. The V and J genes are TRBV13 and TRBJ1-1, with TRBD1 identical over 11 bases. Germline values: CDR1 PRHDT, CDR2 FYEKMQ (reference sequence). There are 15 residues in the CDR3. Unmatched junction bases numbered 9, after V lost 4 bases and J lost 8 bases. CDR3 DNA: TGTGCCAGCAGCTACGGACAGGGGGCGACCTCAGAAGCTTTCTTT. This encodes CASSYGQGATSEAFF.

This clone was counted a single time. CDR3 DNA: TGCAGCGTTGTATTGGTCGCGGCCTCGAGCTCTGGGGCCAACGTCCTGACTTTC. This encodes CSVVLVAASSSGANVLTF. The chain has TRBV29-1 and TRBJ2-6, with D unclear. The CDR3 loop spans 18 amino acids. CDR1 is SQVTM and CDR2 is ANQGSEA in the germline V gene. V dropped 4 bases and J dropped 0 bases, with 19 bases sitting between them.

This clone was seen once. This chain connects TRBV19 to TRBJ1-4; TRBD1 agrees at 9 bases. V gave up 4 bases and J gave up 3 bases; unmatched junction bases: 6. Germline CDR1 reads LNHDA; CDR2 reads SQIVND (reference sequence). CDR3 length: 16 amino acids. This CDR3 is CASSKTGGAANEKLFF. As DNA, the CDR3 is TGTGCCAGTAGTAAAACAGGGGGCGCAGCTAATGAAAAACTGTTTTTT.

V gene TRBV30 combines with J gene TRBJ2-3; D is uncertain. CDR3 length: 15 residues. Germline V gene data show CDR1 as GTSNPN and CDR2 as SVGIG (reference sequence). V was trimmed by 5 bases and J by 4 bases, leaving 19 bases between them. The CDR3 loop reads CAWGLGGLKADTQYF. CDR3 in DNA: TGTGCCTGGGGGTTGGGTGGGCTTAAGGCAGATACGCAGTATTTT.

The CDR3 here is CASSLSRSGFYGYTF. CDR3 DNA sequence: TGTGCCAGCAGTTTATCTAGGAGCGGCTTCTATGGCTACACCTTC. This chain connects TRBV27 to TRBJ1-2; D unclear. V was cut by 0 bases and J by 4 bases, with 12 bases left in between. CDR1 is MNHEY, CDR2 SMNVEV, per germline (reference sequence). The CDR3 consists of 15 residues.

This chain connects TRBV5-1 to TRBJ2-2; D is possibly TRBD1 (6 bases). The CDR3 loop spans 16 amino acids. Germline lookup yields CDR1 SGHRS and CDR2 YFSETQ. Trimming left V 4 bases short and J 2 bases short, with 15 bases between. The CDR3 region has the DNA TGCGCCAGCAGCGTACAGGGTGACAAAAACACCGGGGAGCTGTTTTTT. Protein: CASSVQGDKNTGELFF.

V usage is TRBV5-6 and J usage is TRBJ1-4; TRBD1 matches 10 bases. V shed 3 bases and J 8 bases; nucleotides not matched to a gene: 1. Per the germline V gene, CDR1 is SGHDT and CDR2 is YYEEEE. The CDR3 sequence is 13 residues long. The CDR3 region has the DNA TGTGCCAGCAGCTGGGGACAGGGGGAAAAACTGTTTTTT. Its translation: CASSWGQGEKLFF.